These T cell receptor beta chains were read from a single sample in a study of T cell repertoires in cytomegalovirus infection. A single record per CDR3 protein comes from TCRdb applying MiXCR to the reads. This table has over 450,000 distinct CDR3 sequences, about 10% appearing once. The material sequenced was PBMCs. The receptors originated from a human donor in good health (CMV status not recorded). Some clones in this sample may be carry-over from other donors' samples. Each CDR3 is given with its conserved first and last residue.

J | V | CDR3
TRBJ1-1 | TRBV15 | CATSRDKTRGRTEAFF
TRBJ1-5 | TRBV19 | CASSLKVNQPQHF
TRBJ2-3 | TRBV12-5 | CASGLGPLRSTDTQYF
TRBJ2-7 | TRBV10-3 | CAISVGNSGQYF
TRBJ2-1 | TRBV6-1 | CASTSGTSESEQFF
TRBJ2-3 | TRBV7-3 | CASSLTNEASGADTQYF
TRBJ2-2 | TRBV29-1 | CSYIDRVDTGELFF
TRBJ1-4 | TRBV9 | CASSPISTNEKLFF
TRBJ2-3 | TRBV12-3/TRBV12-4 | CASTSGTSGGSRYF
TRBJ2-1 | TRBV28 | CASVRIAGGLGNEQFF
TRBJ1-2 | TRBV6-1 | CASSFGPTGDDGYTF
TRBJ2-6 | TRBV14 | CASSQEPPGANVLTF
TRBJ1-2 | TRBV10-3 | CAISEDRTYGYTF
TRBJ2-1 | TRBV28 | CASSSGQGIHEQFF
TRBJ1-1 | TRBV10-3 | CALRRGGTEAFF
TRBJ1-4 | TRBV19 | CATNGGAGGPLGRSEKLFF
TRBJ2-1 | TRBV6-6 | CASTYLQLAGTNNEQFF
TRBJ2-7 | TRBV19 | CASSMYRDSLTYEQYF
TRBJ2-2 | TRBV11-3 | CASSLTTGGTGELFF
TRBJ2-7 | TRBV15 | CATTADAGAYEQYF
TRBJ1-4 | TRBV4-2 | CASSQTPGTENEKLFF
TRBJ2-7 | TRBV10-3 | CAITREGSYEQYF
TRBJ2-5 | TRBV30 | CAWKALETQYF
TRBJ2-4 | TRBV6-2/TRBV6-3 | CASSYGTVAKNIQYF
TRBJ1-1 | TRBV28 | CAGARRNTEAFF
TRBJ2-1 | TRBV6-5 | CASSYDSGTADNEQFF
TRBJ2-2 | TRBV10-3 | CATAVRSSNTGELFF
TRBJ1-3 | TRBV7-9 | CASRSGASGNTIYF
TRBJ1-1 | TRBV7-8 | CASSLRVMGMNTEAFF
TRBJ2-6 | TRBV29-1 | CSVGQGAIGGANVLTF
TRBJ2-7 | TRBV28 | CASTRLAGTAYEQYF